Shown below are 22 T cell receptor beta chains from a single sample sequenced in a study of shared clonotypes between healthy human individuals. Assay used: immunoSEQ multiplex PCR; TCRdb lists only in-frame clones, some missing. The profile covers about 480,000 clones, with approximately 85% appearing a single time and 10% to 15% taken by the ten largest. The sample consisted of PBMCs. Receptors originate from a middle-aged woman in good health. Some clones in this sample may be carry-over from other donors' samples.

CDR3 residues: CATGTSGRNEQFF. Written as DNA, the CDR3 is TGTGCCACCGGGACTAGCGGGAGGAATGAGCAGTTCTTC. V and J are TRBV2 and TRBJ2-1; 15 bases line up with TRBD2. This CDR3 spans 13 amino acids. V lost 10 bases to trimming and J lost 7 bases; unmatched junction nucleotides: 2. Looked up from germline, CDR1 is SNHLY and CDR2 is FYNNEI.

The chain links TRBV28 to TRBJ2-3; 14 nucleotides line up with TRBD2. J lost 3 bases, V lost 5 bases, and 7 bases had no gene match. Germline V gene lookup returns CDR1 MDHEN and CDR2 SYDVKM. The length of the CDR3 is 17 residues. The CDR3 DNA reads TGTGCCAGCAGTCCGAGACTAGCGGGAGGGTGGACAGATACGCAGTATTTT. Translating it yields CASSPRLAGGWTDTQYF. Using reference TRBV28 and TRBJ2-3 for the parts outside the CDR3, the full variable domain is DVKVTQSSRYLVKRTGEKVFLECVQDMDHENMFWYRQDPGLGLRLIYFSYDVKMKEKGDIPEGYSVSREKKERFSLILESASTNQTSMYLCASSPRLAGGWTDTQYFGPGTRLTVL.

Comment on this clone: Other DNA sequences in this specimen translate into the identical CDR3. This rearrangement joins TRBV10-2 to TRBJ2-1, with 8 bases that match TRBD1. Unmatched junction bases numbered 4, after V lost 4 bases and J lost 2 bases. This CDR3 has 15 amino acids. Germline V CDR1 and CDR2: WSHSY, SAAADI. In DNA form, the CDR3 reads TGCGCCAGCAGTGCCGGGACAGGCACCTACAATGAGCAGTTCTTC. Encoded protein: CASSAGTGTYNEQFF.

The genes are TRBV18 and TRBJ2-5; D call uncertain. The CDR3 runs 14 residues. Trimming took off 2 bases at V and 5 bases at J, with 12 bases between the two ends. The germline V gene has CDR1 KGHSH and CDR2 LQKENI. The CDR3 reads CASSPSKGSETQYF. CDR3 DNA: TGTGCCAGCTCACCAAGTAAAGGTTCGGAGACCCAGTACTTC.

The gene calls are TRBV7-9 and TRBJ2-7, with 14 bases aligning to TRBD2. The CDR3 contains 16 residues. V was clipped by 4 bases and J by 2 bases; unmatched bases: 4. Germline CDR1 is SEHNR and CDR2 is FQNEAQ (reference sequence). Here the CDR3 reads CASSSGLAGVTYEQYF. As DNA, the CDR3 is TGTGCCAGCAGCTCGGGACTAGCGGGGGTTACCTACGAGCAGTACTTC.

This chain joins TRBV28 and TRBJ2-7, with 9 bases that match TRBD2. Germline-derived CDR1 and CDR2 are MDHEN and SYDVKM. J gave up 0 bases and V 7 bases, and 4 bases lay outside the gene matches. The CDR3 sequence is 14 residues long. CDR3 nucleotide sequence: TGTGCCAGCACCATAGCGGGAGACTCCTACGAGCAGTACTTC. It codes for CASTIAGDSYEQYF. Combining the CDR3 with reference TRBV28 and TRBJ2-7 gives the whole variable domain DVKVTQSSRYLVKRTGEKVFLECVQDMDHENMFWYRQDPGLGLRLIYFSYDVKMKEKGDIPEGYSVSREKKERFSLILESASTNQTSMYLCASTIAGDSYEQYFGPGTRLTVT.

Only a few counts were recorded for this clone. Other DNA sequences in this specimen translate into the identical CDR3. This chain connects TRBV19 to TRBJ2-1, with D hard to call. The CDR3 is 12 residues long. The V end was cut by 2 bases, the J end by 1 base, with 0 bases between. Germline CDR1 is LNHDA and CDR2 is SQIVND (reference sequence). The DNA of the CDR3 is TGTGCCAGTAGTATATCCTACAATGAGCAGTTCTTC. Residues: CASSISYNEQFF.

The chain employs TRBV5-1 and TRBJ2-1; tentatively, D is TRBD1 (5 bases). The V and J ends lost 2 bases and 5 bases respectively, with 14 bases between them. Germline V gene lookup returns CDR1 SGHRS and CDR2 YFSETQ. This CDR3 comprises 15 residues. CDR3 sequence: CASSFSGHDNNEQFF. The CDR3 nucleotides are TGCGCCAGCAGCTTCTCAGGGCACGATAACAATGAGCAGTTCTTC. The variable domain in full, with the rest retrieved from reference TRBV5-1 and TRBJ2-1, is KAGVTQTPRYLIKTRGQQVTLSCSPISGHRSVSWYQQTPGQGLQFLFEYFSETQRNKGNFPGRFSGRQFSNSRSEMNVSTLELGDSALYLCASSFSGHDNNEQFFGPGTRLTVL.

The V call is TRBV5-1, the J call TRBJ2-3; 8 bases map to TRBD2. The V segment lost 2 bases and the J segment 0 bases; nucleotides outside the gene matches: 8. Germline V CDR1 and CDR2: SGHRS, YFSETQ. The CDR3 has 17 amino acids. The CDR3, as DNA: TGCGCCAGCAGCTTCCTCCCCGGGACTAGTAGCACAGATACGCAGTATTTT. This translates into CASSFLPGTSSTDTQYF.

The chain has TRBV21-1 and TRBJ1-5; the D segment call TRBD1 is taken from the table without a DNA check. TRBV21-1 counts as a pseudogene. The CDR3 spans 18 residues. The CDR3 is CASSPDRVSYNSNQPQHF. The CDR3 region has the DNA TGTGCCAGCAGCCCGGACAGGGTCTCGTACAATAGCAATCAGCCCCAGCATTTT.

J is TRBJ2-5 and V is TRBV4-1, with D possibly being TRBD1 (6 bases). The V end lost 1 base, the J end lost 5 bases, and 11 bases lay between the germline ends. This CDR3 region has 14 residues. Germline V lookup: CDR1 MGHRA, CDR2 YSYEKL. CDR3 region: CASSQVGAGETQYF. DNA for the CDR3: TGCGCCAGCAGCCAAGTGGGGGCTGGGGAGACCCAGTACTTC.

The rearrangement uses TRBV4-3 and TRBJ2-7; D not certain. V lost 1 base and J 0 bases, leaving 7 bases between the germline ends. Germline V lookup: CDR1 LGHNA, CDR2 YSLEER. The CDR3 sequence is 14 residues long. In DNA, the CDR3 is TGCGCCAGCAGCCAAGTTGTACACTCCTACGAGCAGTACTTC. Translating gives CASSQVVHSYEQYF.

This clone appeared a single time. V gene TRBV11-2 combines with J gene TRBJ1-2; 7 nucleotides align to TRBD1. The junction had 7 bases not matched to a gene; V was cut back by 7 bases and J by 2 bases. The CDR3 is 14 residues long. CDR1 and CDR2 (germline): SGHAT, FQNNGV. The CDR3 nucleotides read TGTGCCAGCACCCCCGGGACAGTAAACTATGGCTACACCTTC. It yields the protein CASTPGTVNYGYTF.

This clone was detected ten times or more. The chain is built from TRBV7-9 and TRBJ1-1, with D uncertain. This CDR3 spans 15 amino acids. Germline lookup yields CDR1 SEHNR and CDR2 FQNEAQ (reference sequence). The germline V and J ends were trimmed by 5 bases and 1 base, with 14 bases remaining between them. CDR3 loop: CASSHHLRGNTEAFF. The CDR3 DNA reads as TGTGCCAGCAGCCACCACCTTCGGGGGAACACTGAAGCTTTCTTT. The full variable domain, with the rest looked up from reference TRBV7-9 and TRBJ1-1, is DTGVSQNPRHKITKRGQNVTFRCDPISEHNRLYWYRQTLGQGPEFLTYFQNEAQLEKSRLLSDRFSAERPKGSFSTLEIQRTEQGDSAMYLCASSHHLRGNTEAFFGQGTRLTVV.

This chain uses TRBV5-4 with TRBJ2-2, with D uncertain. CDR3 length equals 15 residues. V gave up 1 base and J gave up 7 bases, with 14 bases separating them. Germline assignment: CDR1 SGHNT and CDR2 YYREEE (reference sequence). The CDR3 sequence is CASSLQSTGVGELFF. As DNA, the CDR3 is TGTGCCAGCAGCTTGCAGTCAACTGGGGTCGGGGAGCTGTTTTTT.

CDR3 in DNA: TGTGCCAGCAGCCCGGGAGGCGGGACCGGGGAGCTGTTTTTT. Its translation: CASSPGGGTGELFF. This chain uses TRBV5-6 with TRBJ2-2, with 7 bases fitting TRBD2. J gave up 5 bases and V 4 bases, and 5 bases lay outside the gene matches. This CDR3 has 14 residues. In germline, CDR1 is SGHDT, CDR2 YYEEEE.

This clone was counted once. The chain is built from TRBV18 and TRBJ2-2; D possibly corresponds to TRBD2 (6 bases). CDR1 is KGHSH, CDR2 LQKENI, per germline. This CDR3 is built from 18 residues. The germline V and J ends were trimmed by 3 bases and 4 bases, with 21 bases remaining between them. CDR3 in DNA: TGTGCCAGCTCACCCACAGCGGGTTCCTTACTACCCACCGGGGAGCTGTTTTTT. It codes for CASSPTAGSLLPTGELFF.

This chain links TRBV7-2 with TRBJ2-3; D could derive from TRBD1 or TRBD2 (6 bases each). Per germline, CDR1 SGHTA and CDR2 FQGNSA. The V gene lost 3 bases and the J gene lost 2 bases, with 21 bases spanning the gap. This CDR3 is 18 amino acids long. Here the CDR3 DNA reads TGTGCCAGCAGCTTCGCCGGCGGGAATGGGGGCCTCACAGATACGCAGTATTTT. This codes for CASSFAGGNGGLTDTQYF. Filled out from reference TRBV7-2 and TRBJ2-3, the complete variable domain reads GAGVSQSPSNKVTEKGKDVELRCDPISGHTALYWYRQSLGQGLEFLIYFQGNSAPDKSGLPSDRFSAERTGGSVSTLTIQRTQQEDSAVYLCASSFAGGNGGLTDTQYFGPGTRLTVL.

The chain employs TRBV7-2 and TRBJ2-7; D is undetermined. Germline V gene sequence: CDR1 SGHTA, CDR2 FQGNSA. V lost 5 bases to trimming and J lost 7 bases, with 12 bases between them. The CDR3 loop spans 12 amino acids. The DNA for the CDR3 is TGTGCCAGCAGCCCAGGCACGAGGGAGCAGTACTTC. It encodes CASSPGTREQYF.

The gene calls are TRBV19 and TRBJ1-4; D gene ambiguous. The CDR3 is 14 amino acids. Germline V gene data show CDR1 as LNHDA and CDR2 as SQIVND (reference sequence). The ends were cut back, 3 bases at V and 7 bases at J, with 12 bases in the middle. As DNA, the CDR3 is TGTGCCAGTAGTATGGATTCTCACTCTGAAAAACTGTTTTTT. Its translation is CASSMDSHSEKLFF.

The V gene is TRBV19, the J gene TRBJ2-7, with 7 nucleotides matching TRBD2. Trimming removed 8 bases from V and 0 bases from J; junction bases left unmatched: 4. CDR1 is LNHDA, CDR2 SQIVND, per germline (reference sequence). The CDR3 is made up of 13 amino acids. The CDR3 DNA reads TGTGCCAGTGGTGCGGGAGTCTCCTACGAGCAGTACTTC. Translated, it gives CASGAGVSYEQYF.

The rearrangement uses TRBV28 and TRBJ2-5; perhaps TRBD2 as D (6 bases). V shed 11 bases and J shed 2 bases, with 9 bases lying between them. Germline V gene data show CDR1 as MDHEN and CDR2 as SYDVKM. The CDR3 length is 11 residues. CDR3 region: CASGEQETQYF. The CDR3 DNA sequence: TGTGCCTCGGGAGAGCAAGAGACCCAGTACTTC.